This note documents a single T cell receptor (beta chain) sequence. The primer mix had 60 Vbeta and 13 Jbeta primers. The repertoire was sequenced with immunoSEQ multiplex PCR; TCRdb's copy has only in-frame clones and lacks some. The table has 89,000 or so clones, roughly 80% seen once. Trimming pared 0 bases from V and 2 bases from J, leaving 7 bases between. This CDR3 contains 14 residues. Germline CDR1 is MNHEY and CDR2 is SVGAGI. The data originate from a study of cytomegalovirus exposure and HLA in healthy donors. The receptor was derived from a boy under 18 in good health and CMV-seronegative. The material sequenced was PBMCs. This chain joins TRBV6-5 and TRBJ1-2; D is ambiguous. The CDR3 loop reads CASSYSNRNYGYTF. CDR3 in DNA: TGTGCCAGCAGTTACTCGAACAGAAACTATGGCTACACCTTC.